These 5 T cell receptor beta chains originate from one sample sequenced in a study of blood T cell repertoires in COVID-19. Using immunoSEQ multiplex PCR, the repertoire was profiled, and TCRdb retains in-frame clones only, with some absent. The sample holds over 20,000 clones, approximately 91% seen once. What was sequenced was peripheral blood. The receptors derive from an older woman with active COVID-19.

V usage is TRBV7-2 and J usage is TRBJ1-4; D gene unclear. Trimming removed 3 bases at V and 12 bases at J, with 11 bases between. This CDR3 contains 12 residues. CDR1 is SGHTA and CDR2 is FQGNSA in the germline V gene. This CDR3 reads CASSFGVGELFF. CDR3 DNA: TGTGCCAGCAGCTTCGGAGTCGGGGAACTGTTTTTT.

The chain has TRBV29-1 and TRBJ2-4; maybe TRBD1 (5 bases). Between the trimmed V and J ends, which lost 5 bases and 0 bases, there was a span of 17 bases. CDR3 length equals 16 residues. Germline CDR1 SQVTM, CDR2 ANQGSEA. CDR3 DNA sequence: TGCAGCGTTAGGGGTTTGTCCGAAATAGCCAAAAACATTCAGTACTTC. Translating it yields CSVRGLSEIAKNIQYF.

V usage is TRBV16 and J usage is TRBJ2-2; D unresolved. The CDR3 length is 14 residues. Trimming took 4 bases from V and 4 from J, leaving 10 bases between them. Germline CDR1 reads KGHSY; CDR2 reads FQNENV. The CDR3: CASSRNQVTGELFF. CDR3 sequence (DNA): TGTGCCAGCAGCCGTAATCAGGTCACCGGGGAGCTGTTTTTT.

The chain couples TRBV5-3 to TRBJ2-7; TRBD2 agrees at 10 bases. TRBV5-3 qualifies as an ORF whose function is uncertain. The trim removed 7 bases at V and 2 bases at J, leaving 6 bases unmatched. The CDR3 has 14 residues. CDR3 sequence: CARGLAGVPYEQYF. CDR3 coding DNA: TGTGCCAGAGGTCTAGCGGGAGTACCCTACGAGCAGTACTTC.

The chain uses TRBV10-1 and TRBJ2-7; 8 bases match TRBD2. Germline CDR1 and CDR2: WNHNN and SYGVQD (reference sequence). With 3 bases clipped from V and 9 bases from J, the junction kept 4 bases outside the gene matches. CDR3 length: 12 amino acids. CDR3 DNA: TGCGCCAGCAGTGAAGGACTAGCAGGGCAGTACTTC. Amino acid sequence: CASSEGLAGQYF.